The present T cell receptor (beta chain) was sequenced within a study of cytomegalovirus exposure and HLA in healthy donors. Across the whole study: The early release's HLA-typed donors yielded 80 million to 95 million unique TCRs.

This CDR3 is 14 amino acids long. Trimming took off 0 bases at V and 7 bases at J, with 12 bases between the two ends. Looked up from germline, CDR1 is SGHTA and CDR2 is FQGNSA. This clone turned up a few times. The PCR contained 60 Vbeta and 13 Jbeta primers. Some clones are missing from TCRdb's copy, which holds only in-frame ones; the method was immunoSEQ multiplex PCR. The sample has roughly 120,000 clones, roughly four fifths seen once. The gene calls are TRBV7-2 and TRBJ2-5; D is perhaps TRBD2 (5 bases). This TCR was sampled from a male donor in good health and CMV-seropositive. The sequenced sample consisted of PBMCs. CDR3 DNA sequence: TGTGCCAGCAGCTTAGCGCCACTAGTGCGGACCCAGTACTTC. Translated, it gives CASSLAPLVRTQYF.